The present T cell receptor (beta chain) was sequenced within a study of cytomegalovirus exposure and HLA in healthy donors (dated by TCRdb to 2015 to 2018). With regard to the full study: An earlier analysis of 587 of the donors reported about 300 Gb of sequence data and some 110 million unique TCR beta sequences obtained from some 170 million T cells. Class I and class II HLA loci were covered by the typing at four-digit resolution. A later genetic analysis used genome-wide SNP genotypes for about three fifths of the roughly 700 donors, treating that subset as a discovery cohort. Four or five DR-DQ haplotypes were handled as single units for association and clustering, since linkage in the cohort was strong. A later analysis re-analyzed previously published TCR beta repertoires from 500 to 700 donors and added high-resolution HLA genotyping to study TCR occurrence patterns. The number of donors typed differed by locus, with 629-630 for A, B, C, DRB1 and DQB1, over 500 for DQA1, approximately 570 for DPA1, and roughly 450 for DPB1. The study used immunosequencing to profile the T cell repertoires of 666 subjects and linked those repertoires to cytomegalovirus serostatus. The study was designed to test whether signatures of past pathogen exposure could be identified by cataloging public T cell receptors. Rather than using new phenotypic data, the later analysis identified candidate immune exposures from TCR beta sequences and from how often those sequences occurred across donors. The genetic ancestry cluster associated with self-reported Caucasian donors included around four fifths of the roughly 400 genotyped donors. An earlier analysis of some 500 of the donors applied high-throughput TCR beta sequencing to assess whether each TCR beta V gene segment acted as functional or pseudogenic. In addition to the first cohort of hundreds of subjects, a separate validation cohort of around 110 different subjects was used. Donor age, sex, ethnicity and CMV serostatus were compiled alongside the repertoire data. About 310 gigabases of sequencing data and tens of millions of unique TCR sequences were included in an early release covering roughly 600 HLA-typed donors. Every discovery cohort repertoire had been produced on one sequencing platform. The study combined high-throughput TCR immunosequencing, statistical association of individual TCRs with disease status, and machine learning to predict cytomegalovirus infection status. On average, approximately 250,000 unique TCR beta nucleotide sequences were sequenced per donor among 350 to 400 genotyped donors of the cohort, with around 19% of those sequences being non-productive. What the research found in general, with its limitations: In vitro tests confirmed that a few of the cytomegalovirus-associated TCR beta chains recognize cytomegalovirus antigens. In an earlier analysis of more than 500 of the donors, most TCR beta V segments appeared in productive rearrangements about 90% or about 30% of the time, broadly matching IMGT annotations. A group of highly shared sequence variants was considered likely to be a technical artifact of the sequencing pipeline. In a later analysis, the rate of TCR association differed among HLA loci, with DRB1 alleles having the most associated TCRs and HLA-C alleles having the fewest. A later genetic analysis reported fewer N-insertions in productive TCRs among donors in an Asian-associated ancestry cluster than the roughly 700-donor mean. The earlier analysis of approximately 590 of the donors excluded roughly 16 rarely observed V segments, including chromosome 9 orphons, because counts were too low. The 87-base-pair reads could not distinguish some IMGT-functional V segments, including TRBV6-2 and TRBV6-3, so those segments were excluded. The classifier was reported to diagnose cytomegalovirus status with high specificity and sensitivity in both the original and validation cohorts. At a false discovery rate of 0.05, a later analysis linked approximately 18,000 TCR beta sequences to specific HLA alleles. A later analysis found that HLA-associated TCR beta chains were more clonally expanded and had lower generation probabilities than equally common non-associated chains. A total of 164 TCR beta chains were listed by the study as associated with cytomegalovirus. Because HLA typing was unavailable for some donors at each locus, only the typed subset was used in association tests. In a later genetic analysis, a missense DCLRE1C variant was associated with V-gene and J-gene trimming of TCR beta chains, and the association was replicated in an independent cohort. A later analysis reported that several top co-occurrence clusters appeared linked to parvovirus B19, influenza, CMV and Epstein-Barr virus. Across donors, most TCR sequences were observed very rarely, whereas some public TCRs were present in many individuals. According to a later analysis, most CMV-associated TCR beta chains appeared to be HLA-restricted, and the HLA associations seemed to be driven largely by CMV exposure. Assigning TCR associations to individual alleles was difficult when HLA alleles, especially DR and DQ, strongly co-occurred. Linkage disequilibrium might explain the correlated functional status among segregating V segments, but an unknown experimental factor could not be ruled out. Immune exposure information for the cohort was limited to CMV serostatus. A further reported finding was that TCR beta sequences accurately predicted the HLA-A and HLA-B alleles for most subjects in the first cohort. Only TCR beta chains were sequenced in this cohort, and the absence of alpha or paired-chain data limited detectable features. It was suggested by the authors that the approach could potentially be generalized to other disease states and immunological phenotypes. Sequencing depth was assumed to be roughly uniform across donors in the presence/absence analyses, though that assumption may not hold.

Library construction relied on the immunoSEQ multiplex PCR assay. For the multiplex PCR, a mixture combining 60 forward primers for TCR Vbeta segments and 13 reverse primers for TCR Jbeta segments was used. Amplification of the CDR3 region of rearranged TCR beta genes was performed with a multiplex PCR assay on genomic DNA. Amplified TCR beta libraries were sequenced as 87-base-pair reads on the Illumina HiSeq System. The source study handled its data this way. A later analysis tallied 75 million to 95 million unique TCR beta chains across the approximately 670 repertoires, and around 12 million of those chains were shared by two or more donors. Raw reads were error-corrected and collapsed into unique sequences by a nearest-neighbor algorithm in which closely related sequences were merged to remove PCR and sequencing errors. To assign V, D and J gene segments, CDR3 sequences were aligned to IMGT reference sequences. Each retained sequence needed at least a six-nucleotide match to both a V gene segment and a J gene segment. A rearrangement counted as productive if the CDR3 had no stop codons and remained in frame with V and J, and every other rearrangement counted as non-productive. Following IMGT convention, CDR3 was defined as the stretch from the second conserved V-encoded cysteine to the conserved J-encoded phenylalanine. The earlier analysis of about 640 of the donors excluded any sequence lacking an unambiguous match to a single V gene segment. An earlier analysis of fewer than 750 of the donors classified V segments as functional when productive rearrangements were above 56.7% and as segregating when the standard deviation between donors was above 5%. To diagnose cytomegalovirus status from the catalog of TCR beta chain sequences, a statistical classification framework was built. In a later analysis, V and J genes were assigned by comparing TCR nucleotide sequences against IMGT/GENE-DB human TR gene sequences. Using the TCRdist pipeline, a later analysis assigned CDR3 sequences along with most-parsimonious VDJ recombination scenarios. In a later analysis, each TCR beta chain was defined by its CDR3 amino acid sequence together with its V-gene family, and reads without a unique V-gene family were excluded. To address suspected cross-contamination and a sequencing artifact, a later analysis removed 450 to 700 highly shared, low-generation-probability nucleotide sequences. For each public chain, a later analysis derived a clonal expansion index from normalized ranks of inferred template counts within each repertoire. In a later analysis, generation probabilities were computed using a VDJ recombination model fitted to out-of-frame rearrangements, and the results were checked against IGoR. Hypergeometric tests were used in a later analysis to score TCR-TCR, TCR-HLA and TCR-CMV co-occurrence, with a repertoire-size bias correction applied to the TCR pairs. In a later analysis, false discovery rates were estimated by permuting HLA or CMV assignments 20 times. A later analysis grouped co-occurring TCRs with DBSCAN, adding TCRdist sequence similarity when clustering within HLA-allele-positive subsets. Repertoires with fewer than 30,000 or more than 120,000 public chains, plus five repertoires with anomalous nucleotide sharing, were excluded from co-occurrence clustering. TCRdb retrieved this table from immuneACCESS and kept in-frame rearrangements only. Not all clones are present; in checked studies, unresolved V genes account for under half, and no reason is known for the remainder. For V, J and clone size, that table is used; D and trimming come from the DNA. This sample has roughly 120,000 clones in its table, and 77% of those were observed once. Around 5.8% of the sample goes to the ten largest clones.

The cohort was made up of about 610 healthy bone marrow donors. Cohort members were all nominally healthy when sampled, although unrecorded immune exposures were likely present. The donor was CMV seropositive and belonged to the group of over 250 seropositive cohort members. A peripheral blood sample was collected from each donor, and TCR beta sequencing was performed on peripheral blood mononuclear cells. The Qiagen DNeasy Blood Extraction Kit was used to extract genomic DNA from the blood cell samples. To note about this clone: It has no known antigen specificity. Base-call qualities are not available, and no considerably larger clone is one nucleotide away.

The germline V gene (reference sequence) provides CDR1 PRHDT and CDR2 FYEKMQ. Ends trimmed: V by 5 bases, J by 3 bases; bases unmatched to a gene: 7. Including cysteine and phenylalanine, the CDR3 has 15 amino acids. Only the CDR3 portion is preserved as DNA: 45 bases, with reading frame beginning at the first base. The sample taken for sequencing was PBMCs. This receptor chain uses TRBV13 and TRBJ2-4, with 7 middle bases fitting TRBD1. This TCR was sampled from a man younger than 35 in good health and CMV-seropositive. The DNA sequence reads TGTGCCAGCAGCCCTTCGACAGGGAGCAAAAACATTCAGTACTTC. Translated, it gives CASSPSTGSKNIQYF.